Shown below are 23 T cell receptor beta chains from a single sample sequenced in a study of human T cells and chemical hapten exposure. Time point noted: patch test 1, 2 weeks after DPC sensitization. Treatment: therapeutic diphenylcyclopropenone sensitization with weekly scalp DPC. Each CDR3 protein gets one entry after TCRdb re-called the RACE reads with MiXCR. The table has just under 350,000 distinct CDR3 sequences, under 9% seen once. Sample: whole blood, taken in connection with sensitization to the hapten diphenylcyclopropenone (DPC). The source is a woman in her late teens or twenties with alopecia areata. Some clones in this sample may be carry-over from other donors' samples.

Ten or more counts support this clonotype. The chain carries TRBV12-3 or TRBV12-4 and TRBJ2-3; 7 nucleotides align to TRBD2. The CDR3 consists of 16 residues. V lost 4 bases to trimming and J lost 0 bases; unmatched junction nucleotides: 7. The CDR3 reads CASSSLKRGSTDTQYF. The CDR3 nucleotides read TGTGCCAGCAGTTCCCTCAAGCGGGGCAGCACAGATACGCAGTATTTT.

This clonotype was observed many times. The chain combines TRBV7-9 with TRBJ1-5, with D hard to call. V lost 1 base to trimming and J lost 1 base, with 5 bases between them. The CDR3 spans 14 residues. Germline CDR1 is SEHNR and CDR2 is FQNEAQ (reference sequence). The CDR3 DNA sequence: TGTGCCAGCAGCTTAGGGAGGAGCAATCAGCCCCAGCATTTT. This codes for CASSLGRSNQPQHF.

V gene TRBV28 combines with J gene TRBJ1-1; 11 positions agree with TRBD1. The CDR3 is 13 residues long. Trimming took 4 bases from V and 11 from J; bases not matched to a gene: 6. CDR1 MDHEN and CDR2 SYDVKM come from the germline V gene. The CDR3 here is CASSSGQGALAFF. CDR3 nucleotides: TGTGCCAGCAGTTCCGGACAGGGGGCCCTTGCTTTCTTT.

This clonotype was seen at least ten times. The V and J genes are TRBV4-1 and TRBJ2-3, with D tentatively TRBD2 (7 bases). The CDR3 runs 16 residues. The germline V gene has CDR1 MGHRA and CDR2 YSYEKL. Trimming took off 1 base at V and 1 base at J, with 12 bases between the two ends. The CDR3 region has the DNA TGCGCCAGCAGCCAAGGCTCGGGGGGCGGCACAGATACGCAGTATTTT. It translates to CASSQGSGGGTDTQYF.

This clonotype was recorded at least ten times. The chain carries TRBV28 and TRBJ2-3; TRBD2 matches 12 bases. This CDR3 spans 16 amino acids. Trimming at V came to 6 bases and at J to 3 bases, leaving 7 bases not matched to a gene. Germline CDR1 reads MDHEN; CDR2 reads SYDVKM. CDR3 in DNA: TGTGCCAGCAGCCCCACCGGGACTAGCGGGACAGATACGCAGTATTTT. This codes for CASSPTGTSGTDTQYF.

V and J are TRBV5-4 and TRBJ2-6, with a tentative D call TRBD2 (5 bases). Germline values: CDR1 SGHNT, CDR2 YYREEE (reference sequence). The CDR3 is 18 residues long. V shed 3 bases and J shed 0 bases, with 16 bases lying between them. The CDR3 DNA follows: TGTGCCAGCAGCTATGCCCGAGGGCTCAGCTCTGGGGCCAACGTCCTGACTTTC. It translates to CASSYARGLSSGANVLTF.

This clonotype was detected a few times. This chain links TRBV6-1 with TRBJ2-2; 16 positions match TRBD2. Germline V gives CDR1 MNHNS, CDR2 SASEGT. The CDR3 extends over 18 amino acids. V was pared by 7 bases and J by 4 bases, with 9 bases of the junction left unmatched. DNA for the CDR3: TGTGCCAGCACCAGGGGGACTAGCGGGGGGGCCCGCACCGGGGAGCTGTTTTTT. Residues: CASTRGTSGGARTGELFF.

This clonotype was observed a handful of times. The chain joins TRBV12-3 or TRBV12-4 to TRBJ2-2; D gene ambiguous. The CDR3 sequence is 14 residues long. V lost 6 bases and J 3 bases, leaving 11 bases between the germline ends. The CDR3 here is CASSRYSYTGELFF. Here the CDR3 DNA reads TGTGCCAGCAGCCGCTACTCCTACACCGGGGAGCTGTTTTTT.

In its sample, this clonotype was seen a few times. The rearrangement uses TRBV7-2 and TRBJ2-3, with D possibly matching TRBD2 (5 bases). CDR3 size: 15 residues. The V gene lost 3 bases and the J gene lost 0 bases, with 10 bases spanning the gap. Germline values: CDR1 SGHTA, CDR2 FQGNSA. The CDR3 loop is CASSFQRTSTDTQYF. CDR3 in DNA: TGTGCCAGCAGCTTTCAGAGGACTAGCACAGATACGCAGTATTTT.

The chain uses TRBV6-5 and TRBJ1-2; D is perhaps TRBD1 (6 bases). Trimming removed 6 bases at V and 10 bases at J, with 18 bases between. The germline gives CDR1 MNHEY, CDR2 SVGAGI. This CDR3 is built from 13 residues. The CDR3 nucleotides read TGTGCCAGCAGCCTAGAGGGGGGCAGACCCTACACCTTC. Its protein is CASSLEGGRPYTF.

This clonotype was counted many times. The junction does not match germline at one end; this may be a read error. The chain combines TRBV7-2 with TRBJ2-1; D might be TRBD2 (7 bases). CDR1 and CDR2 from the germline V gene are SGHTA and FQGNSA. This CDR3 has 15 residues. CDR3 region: CASRGAGASFNEQFF. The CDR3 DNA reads TGTGCCAGCCGTGGGGCGGGGGCCTCCTTCAATGAGCAGTTCTTC.

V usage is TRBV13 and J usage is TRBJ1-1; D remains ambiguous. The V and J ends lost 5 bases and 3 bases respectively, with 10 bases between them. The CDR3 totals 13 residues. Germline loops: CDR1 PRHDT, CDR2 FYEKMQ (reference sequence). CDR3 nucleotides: TGTGCCAGCAGCCGCTGGGCTGACACTGAAGCTTTCTTT. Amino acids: CASSRWADTEAFF.

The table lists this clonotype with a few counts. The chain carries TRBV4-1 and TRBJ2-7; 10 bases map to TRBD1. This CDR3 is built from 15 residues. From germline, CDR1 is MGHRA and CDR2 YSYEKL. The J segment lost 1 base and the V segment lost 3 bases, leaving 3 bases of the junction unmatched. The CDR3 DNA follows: TGCGCCAGCAGCCAGGACAGGGGGTCTTCCTACGAGCAGTACTTC. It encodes CASSQDRGSSYEQYF.

The CDR3 spells CASSLALEGGDEQFF. CDR3 DNA sequence: TGTGCCAGCAGTTTAGCGCTGGAGGGCGGCGATGAGCAGTTCTTC. The chain links TRBV12-3 or TRBV12-4 to TRBJ2-1; D perhaps matches TRBD2 (6 bases). The CDR3 is 15 residues long. With 0 bases removed from V and 8 bases from J, the gap between germline ends came to 14 bases.

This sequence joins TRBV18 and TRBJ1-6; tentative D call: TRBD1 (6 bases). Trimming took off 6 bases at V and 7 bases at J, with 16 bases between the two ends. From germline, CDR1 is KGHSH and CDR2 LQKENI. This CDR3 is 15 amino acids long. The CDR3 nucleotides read TGTGCCAGCTCTCCTGGGACATTGGGGAATTCACCCCTCCACTTT. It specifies CASSPGTLGNSPLHF.

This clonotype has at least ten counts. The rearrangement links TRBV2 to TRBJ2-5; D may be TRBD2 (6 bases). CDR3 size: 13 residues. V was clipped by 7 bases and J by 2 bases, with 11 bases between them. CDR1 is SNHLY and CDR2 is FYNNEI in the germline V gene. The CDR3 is CASTGDWQETQYF. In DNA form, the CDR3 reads TGTGCCAGCACCGGGGACTGGCAAGAGACCCAGTACTTC.

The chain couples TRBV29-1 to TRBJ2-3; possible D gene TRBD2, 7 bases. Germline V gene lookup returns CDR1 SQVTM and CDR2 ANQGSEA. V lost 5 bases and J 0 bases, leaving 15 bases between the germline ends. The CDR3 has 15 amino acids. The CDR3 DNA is TGCAGCGTTCTTAAGGGGGGGATAAGCACAGATACGCAGTATTTT. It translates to CSVLKGGISTDTQYF.

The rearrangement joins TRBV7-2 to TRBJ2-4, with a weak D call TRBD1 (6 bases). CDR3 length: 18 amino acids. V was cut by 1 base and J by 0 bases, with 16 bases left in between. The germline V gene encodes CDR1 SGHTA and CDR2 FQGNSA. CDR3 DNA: TGTGCCAGCAGCTTAGTCCAGGGGCCTCCTACAGCCAAAAACATTCAGTACTTC. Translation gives CASSLVQGPPTAKNIQYF. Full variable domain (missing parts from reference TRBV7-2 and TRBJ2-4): GAGVSQSPSNKVTEKGKDVELRCDPISGHTALYWYRQSLGQGLEFLIYFQGNSAPDKSGLPSDRFSAERTGGSVSTLTIQRTQQEDSAVYLCASSLVQGPPTAKNIQYFGAGTRLSVL.

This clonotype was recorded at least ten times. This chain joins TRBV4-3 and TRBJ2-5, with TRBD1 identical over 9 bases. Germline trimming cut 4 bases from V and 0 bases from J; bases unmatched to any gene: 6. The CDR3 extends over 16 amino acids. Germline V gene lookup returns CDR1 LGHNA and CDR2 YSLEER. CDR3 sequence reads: CASSPGTGSYQETQYF. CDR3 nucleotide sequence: TGCGCCAGCAGCCCCGGGACAGGGTCGTACCAAGAGACCCAGTACTTC.

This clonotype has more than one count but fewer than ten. This chain's CDR3 is CASAIGEKLFF. In nucleotides, the CDR3 is TGTGCCAGCGCTATAGGTGAAAAACTGTTTTTT. The chain combines TRBV3-1 with TRBJ1-4; D is unresolved. V was trimmed by 8 bases and J by 7 bases, leaving 8 bases between them. Germline V gene data show CDR1 as LGHDT and CDR2 as YNNKEL (reference sequence). The CDR3 contains 11 residues.

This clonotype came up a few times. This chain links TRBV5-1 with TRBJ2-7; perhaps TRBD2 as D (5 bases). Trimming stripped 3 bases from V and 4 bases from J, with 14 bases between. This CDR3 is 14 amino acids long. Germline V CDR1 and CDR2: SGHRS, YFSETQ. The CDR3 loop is CASSSIGRLYEQYF. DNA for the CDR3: TGCGCCAGCAGCTCCATTGGCCGACTATACGAGCAGTACTTC.

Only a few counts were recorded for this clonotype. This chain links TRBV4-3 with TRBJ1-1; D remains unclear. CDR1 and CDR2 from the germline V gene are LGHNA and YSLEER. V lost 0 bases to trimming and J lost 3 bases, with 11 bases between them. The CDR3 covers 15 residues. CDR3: CASSQDPPVDTEAFF. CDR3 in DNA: TGCGCCAGCAGCCAAGATCCCCCAGTCGACACTGAAGCTTTCTTT.

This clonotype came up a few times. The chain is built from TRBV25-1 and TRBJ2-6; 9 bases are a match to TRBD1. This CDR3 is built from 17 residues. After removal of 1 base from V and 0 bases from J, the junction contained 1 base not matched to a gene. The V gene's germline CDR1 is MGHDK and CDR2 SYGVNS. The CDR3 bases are TGTGCCAGCAGTGAATCGACAGGGGGCTCTGGGGCCAACGTCCTGACTTTC. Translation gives CASSESTGGSGANVLTF.